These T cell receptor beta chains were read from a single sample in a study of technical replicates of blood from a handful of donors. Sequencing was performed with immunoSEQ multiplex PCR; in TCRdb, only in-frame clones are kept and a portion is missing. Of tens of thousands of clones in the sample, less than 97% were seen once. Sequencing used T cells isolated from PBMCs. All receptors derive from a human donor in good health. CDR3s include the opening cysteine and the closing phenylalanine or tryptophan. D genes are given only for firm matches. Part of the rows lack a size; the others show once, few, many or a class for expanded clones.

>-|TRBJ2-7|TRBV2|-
CASSEVVGGIYEQYF
TGTGCCAGCAGTGAGGTCGTAGGCGGGATCTACGAGCAGTACTTC
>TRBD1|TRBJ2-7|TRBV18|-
CASSRRTGNEQYF
TGTGCCAGCTCACGCCGGACAGGGAACGAGCAGTACTTC
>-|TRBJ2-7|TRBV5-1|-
CASTVGTQSYEQYF
TGCGCCAGCACCGTCGGGACACAGTCCTACGAGCAGTACTTC
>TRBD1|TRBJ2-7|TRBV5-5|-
CASSFPTGGYEQYF
TGTGCCAGCAGCTTCCCGACAGGGGGCTACGAGCAGTACTTC
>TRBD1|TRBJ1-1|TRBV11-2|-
CASSRIPGQGNTEAFF
TGTGCCAGCAGTCGTATCCCGGGACAGGGGAACACTGAAGCTTTCTTT
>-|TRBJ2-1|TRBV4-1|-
CASSQVSGYNEQFF
TGCGCCAGCAGCCAAGTTTCAGGGTACAATGAGCAGTTCTTC
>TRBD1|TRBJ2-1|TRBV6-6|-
CASSSTGVNEQFF
TGTGCCAGCAGTTCCACAGGGGTCAATGAGCAGTTCTTC
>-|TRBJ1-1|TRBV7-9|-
CASSLGTGQGAFF
TGTGCCAGCAGCTTAGGCACAGGGCAAGGCGCTTTCTTT
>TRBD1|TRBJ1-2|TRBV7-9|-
CASSYPGTGTGVGYTF
TGTGCCAGCAGCTACCCTGGGACCGGGACAGGGGTTGGCTACACCTTC
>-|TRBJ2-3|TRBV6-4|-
CASSDAPARGSDTQYF
TGTGCCAGCAGTGACGCGCCGGCCAGGGGTTCAGATACGCAGTATTTT
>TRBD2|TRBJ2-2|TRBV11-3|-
CASSPGGLTNTGELFF
TGTGCCAGCAGCCCCGGGGGACTAACCAACACCGGGGAGCTGTTTTTT
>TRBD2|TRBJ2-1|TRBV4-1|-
CASSQDAGEREGWGEQFF
TGCGCCAGCAGCCAAGATGCGGGTGAGCGGGAGGGCTGGGGTGAGCAGTTCTTC
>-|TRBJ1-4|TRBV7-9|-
CASGGRTATNEKLFF
TGTGCCAGCGGTGGTAGGACTGCTACTAATGAAAAACTGTTTTTT
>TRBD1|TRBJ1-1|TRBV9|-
CASSVGQGSTEAFF
TGTGCCAGCAGCGTTGGACAGGGCTCCACTGAAGCTTTCTTT
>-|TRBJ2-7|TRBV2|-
CASSGPGSYEQYF
TGTGCCAGCAGTGGCCCAGGCTCCTACGAGCAGTACTTC
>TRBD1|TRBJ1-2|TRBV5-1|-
CASSLRQGSGYTF
TGCGCCAGCAGCTTGAGACAGGGTTCTGGCTACACCTTC
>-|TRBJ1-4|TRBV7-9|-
CASSWEGEKLFF
TGTGCCAGCAGCTGGGAGGGTGAAAAACTGTTTTTT
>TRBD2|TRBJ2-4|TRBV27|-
CASSQPLRAGGRGNIQYF
TGTGCCAGCAGTCAACCCCTCCGAGCGGGGGGGCGCGGAAACATTCAGTACTTC
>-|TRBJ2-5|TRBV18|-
CASSPAFHRALQETQYF
TGTGCCAGCTCACCGGCATTTCACAGGGCTCTTCAAGAGACCCAGTACTTC
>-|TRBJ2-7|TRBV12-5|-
CASGKTGLSSYEQYF
TGTGCTAGTGGTAAGACAGGATTGTCCTCCTACGAGCAGTACTTC
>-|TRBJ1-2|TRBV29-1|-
CSVRTPNYGYTF
TGCAGCGTCCGGACACCAAACTATGGCTACACCTTC
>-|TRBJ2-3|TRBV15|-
CATSRGALSTDTQYF
TGTGCCACCAGCAGAGGCGCGCTGAGCACAGATACGCAGTATTTT
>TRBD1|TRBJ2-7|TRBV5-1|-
CASSTAQGAREQYF
TGCGCCAGCAGCACCGCACAGGGGGCGAGGGAGCAGTACTTC
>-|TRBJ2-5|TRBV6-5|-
CASSPWVGHNETQYF
TGTGCCAGCAGCCCTTGGGTGGGGCATAATGAGACCCAGTACTTC
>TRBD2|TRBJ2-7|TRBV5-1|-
CASSLGGGLSYEQYF
TGCGCCAGCAGCTTGGGGGGGGGACTCTCCTACGAGCAGTACTTC
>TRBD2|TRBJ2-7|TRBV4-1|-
CASSQGVAGGYEQYF
TGCGCCAGCAGCCAAGGTGTAGCGGGGGGCTACGAGCAGTACTTC
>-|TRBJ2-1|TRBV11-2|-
CASSLYAGAYNEQFF
TGTGCCAGCAGCTTATACGCGGGGGCGTACAATGAGCAGTTCTTC
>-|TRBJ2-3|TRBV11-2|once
CATNRVLGTDTQYF
TGTGCCACAAACAGGGTGCTGGGCACAGATACGCAGTATTTT
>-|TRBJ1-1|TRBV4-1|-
CASSQVTGMNTEAFF
TGCGCCAGCAGCCAAGTAACGGGGATGAACACTGAAGCTTTCTTT
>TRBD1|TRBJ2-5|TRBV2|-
CASTESGTGVLETQYF
TGTGCCAGCACCGAATCTGGGACAGGGGTTTTGGAGACCCAGTACTTC
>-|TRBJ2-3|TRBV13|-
CASSSSQVSPGDTQYF
TGTGCCAGCAGCTCATCACAGGTCTCCCCGGGAGATACGCAGTATTTT
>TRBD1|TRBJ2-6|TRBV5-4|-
CASSPGTAAAGANVLTF
TGTGCCAGCAGCCCCGGGACAGCTGCTGCTGGGGCCAACGTCCTGACTTTC
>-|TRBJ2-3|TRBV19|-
CASSIWQGDTQYF
TGTGCCAGTAGTATCTGGCAGGGAGATACGCAGTATTTT
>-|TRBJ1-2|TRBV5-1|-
CASSLATTNYGYTF
TGCGCCAGCAGCTTGGCCACCACAAACTATGGCTACACCTTC
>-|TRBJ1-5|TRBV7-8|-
CASSLNRDNNQPQHF
TGTGCCAGCAGTCTTAACCGGGACAACAATCAGCCCCAGCATTTT
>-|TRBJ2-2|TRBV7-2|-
CASSPLPPVPGELFF
TGTGCCAGCAGCCCACTTCCCCCGGTCCCCGGGGAGCTGTTTTTT
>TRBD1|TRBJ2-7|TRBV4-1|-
CASRPRIGGGYEQYF
TGCGCCAGCAGACCAAGAATAGGGGGCGGGTACGAGCAGTACTTC
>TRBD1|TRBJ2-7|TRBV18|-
CASSPIQDRGLSSYEQYF
TGTGCCAGCTCACCGATCCAGGACAGGGGTCTAAGCTCCTACGAGCAGTACTTC
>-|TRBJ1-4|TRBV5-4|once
CASSYGGVSEKLFF
TGTGCCAGCAGCTATGGGGGGGTTAGTGAAAAACTGTTTTTT
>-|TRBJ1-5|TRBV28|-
CASSAAWNQPQHF
TGTGCCAGCTCGGCGGCGTGGAATCAGCCCCAGCATTTT
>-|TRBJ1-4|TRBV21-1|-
CASSIRGLNEKLFF
TGTGCCAGCAGCATTAGGGGCCTGAATGAAAAACTGTTTTTT
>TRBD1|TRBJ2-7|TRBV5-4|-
CASSSGDRGSYEQYF
TGTGCCAGCAGCTCCGGGGACAGGGGCTCCTACGAGCAGTACTTC
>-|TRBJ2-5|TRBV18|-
CASSSKRETQYF
TGTGCCAGCTCCTCAAAGAGGGAGACCCAGTACTTC
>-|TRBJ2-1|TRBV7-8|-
CASSPRTLSYNEQFF
TGTGCCAGCAGCCCTAGGACACTATCCTACAATGAGCAGTTCTTC
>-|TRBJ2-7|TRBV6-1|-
CASTGSWGSYEQYF
TGTGCCAGCACCGGGAGTTGGGGCTCCTACGAGCAGTACTTC
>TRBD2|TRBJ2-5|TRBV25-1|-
CATGGTETQYF
TGTGCCACGGGGGGGACGGAGACCCAGTACTTC
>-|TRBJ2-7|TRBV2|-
CASKEGREQYF
TGTGCCAGCAAGGAGGGTCGAGAGCAGTACTTC
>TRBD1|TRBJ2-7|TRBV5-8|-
CASSLDGTVVRYEQYF
TGTGCCAGCAGCTTGGACGGGACAGTGGTTCGTTACGAGCAGTACTTC